These 26 T cell receptor beta chains came from one sample sequenced in a study of T cell responses to AZD1222 COVID-19 vaccine. The table came from immunoSEQ multiplex PCR; TCRdb's copy has only in-frame clones and leaves some out. The sample includes some 200,000 clones, around nine tenths of them seen just once. The sequencing used peripheral blood, collected 28 days after the second dose of the MenACWY control vaccine. These receptors all come from an adult who received the MenACWY meningococcal vaccine as a control.

V gene TRBV11-2 combines with J gene TRBJ2-7; a weak D match, TRBD2 (5 bases). Trimming removed 5 bases from V and 13 bases from J, with 18 bases in between. The CDR3 extends over 12 amino acids. Germline values: CDR1 SGHAT, CDR2 FQNNGV. The CDR3, as DNA: TGTGCCAGCAGCCCGACAAACGGAGGAGGCTACTTC. Residues: CASSPTNGGGYF.

The rearrangement joins TRBV19 to TRBJ2-7, with D unresolved. The CDR3 covers 14 residues. Germline loops: CDR1 LNHDA, CDR2 SQIVND (reference sequence). Trimming shortened V by 0 bases and J by 2 bases, and 8 bases separated the two germline ends. The CDR3 region has the DNA TGTGCCAGTAGTATAGACGGCGGTACCTACGAGCAGTACTTC. Translating it yields CASSIDGGTYEQYF.

J is TRBJ2-5 and V is TRBV2, with 8 bases matching TRBD1. CDR3 size: 15 residues. Germline V gene lookup returns CDR1 SNHLY and CDR2 FYNNEI. Losses at the gene ends were 1 base for V and 4 bases for J; bases not matched to a gene: 5. The CDR3 loop reads CASSEEQGAGETQYF. CDR3 nucleotides: TGTGCCAGCAGTGAAGAGCAGGGGGCGGGAGAGACCCAGTACTTC.

The CDR3 sequence: CASSGTSGYTGELFF. The CDR3 region has the DNA TGTGCCAGCAGCGGGACTAGCGGTTACACCGGGGAGCTGTTTTTT. The V and J genes are TRBV9 and TRBJ2-2; 10 nucleotides match TRBD2. V lost 3 bases to trimming and J lost 3 bases; unmatched junction nucleotides: 2. Germline V gives CDR1 SGDLS, CDR2 YYNGEE. This CDR3 is 15 amino acids long.

The rearrangement links TRBV7-6 to TRBJ2-1, with 10 bases that match TRBD1. The junction had 11 bases not matched to a gene; V was cut back by 2 bases and J by 7 bases. The germline CDR1 and CDR2 sequences are SGHVS and FNYEAQ. This CDR3 region has 17 residues. The CDR3 coding sequence is TGTGCCAGCAGCTTAAGGGCTAGGGACAGGGGTCGAAATGAGCAGTTCTTC. It is translated as CASSLRARDRGRNEQFF. Based on the CDR3 plus reference TRBV7-6 and TRBJ2-1, the full variable domain is GAGVSQSPRYKVTKRGQDVALRCDPISGHVSLYWYRQALGQGPEFLTYFNYEAQQDKSGLPNDRFSAERPEGSISTLTIQRTEQRDSAMYRCASSLRARDRGRNEQFFGPGTRLTVL.

This clone was found once. This chain links TRBV5-4 with TRBJ2-1; perhaps TRBD2 as D (5 bases). The CDR3 consists of 15 residues. V lost 4 bases, J lost 0 bases, and 11 bases lay in between. Germline CDR1 and CDR2: SGHNT and YYREEE (reference sequence). CDR3 loop: CASSLSGPSYNEQFF. The CDR3 region has the DNA TGTGCCAGCAGCCTGAGCGGCCCCTCCTACAATGAGCAGTTCTTC.

V is TRBV10-3 and J is TRBJ2-7; the D is unclear. The CDR3 covers 11 residues. V shed 4 bases and J shed 5 bases, with 6 bases lying between them. From germline, CDR1 is ENHRY and CDR2 SYGVKD. The CDR3 coding sequence is TGTGCCATCAGTGGGTTCAACGAGCAGTACTTC. It encodes CAISGFNEQYF.

Only one count was recorded for this clone. The chain uses TRBV19 and TRBJ2-1; D gene unclear. Trimming shortened V by 2 bases and J by 0 bases, and 8 bases separated the two germline ends. Per the germline V gene, CDR1 is LNHDA and CDR2 is SQIVND (reference sequence). CDR3 length: 15 residues. The CDR3 DNA is TGTGCCAGTAGTATATGGCGTAGCTCCTACAATGAGCAGTTCTTC. Translated, it gives CASSIWRSSYNEQFF. Full variable domain (outside the CDR3, taken from reference TRBV19 and TRBJ2-1): DGGITQSPKYLFRKEGQNVTLSCEQNLNHDAMYWYRQDPGQGLRLIYYSQIVNDFQKGDIAEGYSVSREKKESFPLTVTSAQKNPTAFYLCASSIWRSSYNEQFFGPGTRLTVL.

This clone has only one observation. J is TRBJ2-2 and V is TRBV7-2; D is uncertain. This CDR3 is built from 16 residues. Trimming removed 5 bases at V and 4 bases at J, with 17 bases between. Germline V gene lookup returns CDR1 SGHTA and CDR2 FQGNSA. As DNA, the CDR3 is TGTGCCAGCAGCATCCGACAAGGGTATGCCACCGGGGAGCTGTTTTTT. Amino acids: CASSIRQGYATGELFF.

The chain is built from TRBV18 and TRBJ1-1; D unresolved. This CDR3 is 16 amino acids long. Per germline, CDR1 KGHSH and CDR2 LQKENI. Trimming shortened V by 0 bases and J by 9 bases, and 20 bases separated the two germline ends. In nucleotides, the CDR3 is TGTGCCAGCTCACCACCGTATAATGAAAGAGCTCGAAAAGCTTTCTTT. This translates into CASSPPYNERARKAFF.

The chain employs TRBV5-1 and TRBJ1-1; TRBD1 matches 8 bases. CDR1 SGHRS and CDR2 YFSETQ come from the germline V gene. CDR3 length: 15 residues. J lost 4 bases, V lost 4 bases, and 9 bases had no gene match. CDR3 sequence (DNA): TGCGCCAGCAGCGTCCAGGGGGCTACGGGCACTGAAGCTTTCTTT. This translates into CASSVQGATGTEAFF.

The chain carries TRBV28 and TRBJ2-7; no firm D call. In germline, CDR1 is MDHEN, CDR2 SYDVKM. This CDR3 comprises 17 residues. Trimming took 1 base from V and 0 from J, leaving 16 bases between them. The CDR3 protein is CASSLFVRAGVSYEQYF. CDR3 DNA sequence: TGTGCCAGCAGTTTATTCGTCAGAGCAGGCGTCTCCTACGAGCAGTACTTC.

This clone was seen a few times. The chain is built from TRBV3-1 (or the pseudogene TRBV3-2) and TRBJ1-3; 11 bases map to TRBD1. J was trimmed by 0 bases and V by 7 bases; bases with no gene match: 11. CDR1 LGHDT and CDR2 YNNKEL come from the germline V gene (reference sequence). CDR3 length equals 18 residues. The CDR3 loop reads CASTPGTGGWVSGNTIYF. DNA for the CDR3: TGTGCCAGCACCCCCGGGACAGGGGGTTGGGTCTCTGGAAACACCATATATTTT.

The J gene is TRBJ2-1, the V gene TRBV15; maybe TRBD2 (6 bases). The CDR3 has 14 amino acids. CDR1 is LNHNV, CDR2 YYDKDF, per germline (reference sequence). Trimming left V 5 bases short and J 9 bases short, with 17 bases between. CDR3 in DNA: TGTGCCACCAGCGAGGCGGTTTTGGGAGGTGAGCAGTTCTTC. Protein sequence: CATSEAVLGGEQFF. Together with reference TRBV15 and TRBJ2-1, the CDR3 gives the full variable domain: DAMVIQNPRYQVTQFGKPVTLSCSQTLNHNVMYWYQQKSSQAPKLLFHYYDKDFNNEADTPDNFQSRRPNTSFCFLDIRSPGLGDTAMYLCATSEAVLGGEQFFGPGTRLTVL.

The chain is built from TRBV9 and TRBJ2-5; no firm D call. The V and J ends lost 4 bases and 4 bases respectively, with 20 bases between them. Germline CDR1 is SGDLS and CDR2 is YYNGEE. The CDR3 runs to 16 residues. The CDR3 nucleotides are TGTGCCAGCAGCCCATGGCCTAACTACAGAACAGAGACCCAGTACTTC. Amino acid sequence: CASSPWPNYRTETQYF.

This chain joins TRBV29-1 and TRBJ1-5, with D unresolved. There are 13 residues in the CDR3. CDR1 and CDR2 from the germline V gene are SQVTM and ANQGSEA. Trimming removed 6 bases from V and 1 base from J, with 10 bases in between. DNA for the CDR3: TGCAGCGTGTCGGACGGGAGCAATCAGCCCCAGCATTTT. Protein: CSVSDGSNQPQHF.

The count of this clone is one. The chain joins TRBV30 to TRBJ2-7; D gene unclear. The V end lost 0 bases, the J end lost 1 base, and 7 bases lay between the germline ends. The germline CDR1 and CDR2 sequences are GTSNPN and SVGIG (reference sequence). There are 13 residues in the CDR3. The CDR3: CAWSVPGSYEQYF. As DNA, the CDR3 is TGTGCCTGGAGTGTACCCGGGTCCTACGAGCAGTACTTC.

J is TRBJ1-1 and V is TRBV6-4, with unresolved D. Trimming took 6 bases from V and 8 from J, leaving 16 bases between them. This CDR3 comprises 13 residues. Germline-derived CDR1 and CDR2 are MRHNA and SNTAGT. CDR3 in DNA: TGTGCCAGCAGCGTATATCCGGGAATCGAAGCTTTCTTT. Protein sequence: CASSVYPGIEAFF.

This clone is a singleton in its sample. For the CDR3, the DNA is TGTGCCAGCAGCTTAAGGGGCAGTAATGAAAAACTGTTTTTT. This gives the protein CASSLRGSNEKLFF. The rearrangement uses TRBV7-9 and TRBJ1-4, with D possibly being TRBD1 (5 bases). Trimming removed 2 bases from V and 4 bases from J, with 8 bases in between. This CDR3 region has 14 residues. Germline lookup yields CDR1 SEHNR and CDR2 FQNEAQ (reference sequence).

The V gene is TRBV5-4, the J gene TRBJ1-1, with TRBD1 identical over 9 bases. Trimming cost V 4 bases and J 4 bases; bases outside gene matches: 11. This CDR3 is 16 amino acids long. Looked up from germline, CDR1 is SGHNT and CDR2 is YYREEE (reference sequence). The chain's CDR3 is CASSPRTGDLFTEAFF. The CDR3 DNA follows: TGTGCCAGCAGCCCCCGGACAGGGGACCTATTCACTGAAGCTTTCTTT.

As to this clone: This specimen includes other DNA sequences encoding the same CDR3. V and J are TRBV11-3 and TRBJ2-3; 15 bases agree with TRBD2. V trimming: 5 bases; J trimming: 6 bases; junction bases outside the gene matches: 9. Germline V CDR1 and CDR2: SGHNT, YENEEA. The CDR3 runs to 17 residues. The DNA of the CDR3 is TGTGCCAGCAGCGTGCGGACTAGCGGGAGGGCACAGGATACGCAGTATTTT. Its translation: CASSVRTSGRAQDTQYF.

The chain joins TRBV6-5 to TRBJ2-1, with TRBD2 matching over 12 bases. The CDR3 loop spans 15 amino acids. J was trimmed by 9 bases and V by 6 bases; bases with no gene match: 9. The germline CDR1 and CDR2 sequences are MNHEY and SVGAGI. The CDR3 DNA reads as TGTGCCAGCAGGCTGCTAGCGGGAGGGACAGGTGAGCAGTTCTTC. It is translated as CASRLLAGGTGEQFF.

This chain joins TRBV19 and TRBJ1-1; 11 bases are a match to TRBD1. There are 16 residues in the CDR3. The germline gives CDR1 LNHDA, CDR2 SQIVND (reference sequence). Trimming took 6 bases from V and 5 from J; bases not matched to a gene: 11. The CDR3 here is CASRMGGTGGRTEAFF. The CDR3 DNA reads TGTGCCAGTAGGATGGGTGGGACAGGGGGGAGGACTGAAGCTTTCTTT.

In this sample, this clone turned up once. The chain employs TRBV9 and TRBJ1-1, with TRBD1 matching 7 bases. This CDR3 region has 13 residues. Germline trimming cut 3 bases from V and 6 bases from J; bases unmatched to any gene: 5. From germline, CDR1 is SGDLS and CDR2 YYNGEE. As DNA, the CDR3 is TGTGCCAGCAGCGCACGACAGGGCCCTGAAGCTTTCTTT. It encodes CASSARQGPEAFF.

V gene TRBV6-4 combines with J gene TRBJ1-5; D might be TRBD1 (6 bases). The CDR3 sequence is 17 residues long. V gave up 5 bases and J gave up 5 bases, with 22 bases separating them. Germline CDR1 and CDR2: MRHNA and SNTAGT. The CDR3 nucleotides read TGTGCCAGCAGTCTCGGGACACCAGGGAGGTGCGATCAGCCCCAGCATTTT. This encodes CASSLGTPGRCDQPQHF.

V gene TRBV7-2 combines with J gene TRBJ1-5, with no clear D. Trimming removed 8 bases from V and 4 bases from J, with 18 bases in between. From germline, CDR1 is SGHTA and CDR2 FQGNSA. The CDR3 runs to 15 residues. This CDR3 is CASGSGLGGNQPQHF. CDR3 DNA sequence: TGTGCCAGCGGGTCCGGACTGGGAGGAAATCAGCCCCAGCATTTT. Using reference TRBV7-2 and TRBJ1-5 for the parts outside the CDR3, the full variable domain is GAGVSQSPSNKVTEKGKDVELRCDPISGHTALYWYRQSLGQGLEFLIYFQGNSAPDKSGLPSDRFSAERTGGSVSTLTIQRTQQEDSAVYLCASGSGLGGNQPQHFGDGTRLSIL.